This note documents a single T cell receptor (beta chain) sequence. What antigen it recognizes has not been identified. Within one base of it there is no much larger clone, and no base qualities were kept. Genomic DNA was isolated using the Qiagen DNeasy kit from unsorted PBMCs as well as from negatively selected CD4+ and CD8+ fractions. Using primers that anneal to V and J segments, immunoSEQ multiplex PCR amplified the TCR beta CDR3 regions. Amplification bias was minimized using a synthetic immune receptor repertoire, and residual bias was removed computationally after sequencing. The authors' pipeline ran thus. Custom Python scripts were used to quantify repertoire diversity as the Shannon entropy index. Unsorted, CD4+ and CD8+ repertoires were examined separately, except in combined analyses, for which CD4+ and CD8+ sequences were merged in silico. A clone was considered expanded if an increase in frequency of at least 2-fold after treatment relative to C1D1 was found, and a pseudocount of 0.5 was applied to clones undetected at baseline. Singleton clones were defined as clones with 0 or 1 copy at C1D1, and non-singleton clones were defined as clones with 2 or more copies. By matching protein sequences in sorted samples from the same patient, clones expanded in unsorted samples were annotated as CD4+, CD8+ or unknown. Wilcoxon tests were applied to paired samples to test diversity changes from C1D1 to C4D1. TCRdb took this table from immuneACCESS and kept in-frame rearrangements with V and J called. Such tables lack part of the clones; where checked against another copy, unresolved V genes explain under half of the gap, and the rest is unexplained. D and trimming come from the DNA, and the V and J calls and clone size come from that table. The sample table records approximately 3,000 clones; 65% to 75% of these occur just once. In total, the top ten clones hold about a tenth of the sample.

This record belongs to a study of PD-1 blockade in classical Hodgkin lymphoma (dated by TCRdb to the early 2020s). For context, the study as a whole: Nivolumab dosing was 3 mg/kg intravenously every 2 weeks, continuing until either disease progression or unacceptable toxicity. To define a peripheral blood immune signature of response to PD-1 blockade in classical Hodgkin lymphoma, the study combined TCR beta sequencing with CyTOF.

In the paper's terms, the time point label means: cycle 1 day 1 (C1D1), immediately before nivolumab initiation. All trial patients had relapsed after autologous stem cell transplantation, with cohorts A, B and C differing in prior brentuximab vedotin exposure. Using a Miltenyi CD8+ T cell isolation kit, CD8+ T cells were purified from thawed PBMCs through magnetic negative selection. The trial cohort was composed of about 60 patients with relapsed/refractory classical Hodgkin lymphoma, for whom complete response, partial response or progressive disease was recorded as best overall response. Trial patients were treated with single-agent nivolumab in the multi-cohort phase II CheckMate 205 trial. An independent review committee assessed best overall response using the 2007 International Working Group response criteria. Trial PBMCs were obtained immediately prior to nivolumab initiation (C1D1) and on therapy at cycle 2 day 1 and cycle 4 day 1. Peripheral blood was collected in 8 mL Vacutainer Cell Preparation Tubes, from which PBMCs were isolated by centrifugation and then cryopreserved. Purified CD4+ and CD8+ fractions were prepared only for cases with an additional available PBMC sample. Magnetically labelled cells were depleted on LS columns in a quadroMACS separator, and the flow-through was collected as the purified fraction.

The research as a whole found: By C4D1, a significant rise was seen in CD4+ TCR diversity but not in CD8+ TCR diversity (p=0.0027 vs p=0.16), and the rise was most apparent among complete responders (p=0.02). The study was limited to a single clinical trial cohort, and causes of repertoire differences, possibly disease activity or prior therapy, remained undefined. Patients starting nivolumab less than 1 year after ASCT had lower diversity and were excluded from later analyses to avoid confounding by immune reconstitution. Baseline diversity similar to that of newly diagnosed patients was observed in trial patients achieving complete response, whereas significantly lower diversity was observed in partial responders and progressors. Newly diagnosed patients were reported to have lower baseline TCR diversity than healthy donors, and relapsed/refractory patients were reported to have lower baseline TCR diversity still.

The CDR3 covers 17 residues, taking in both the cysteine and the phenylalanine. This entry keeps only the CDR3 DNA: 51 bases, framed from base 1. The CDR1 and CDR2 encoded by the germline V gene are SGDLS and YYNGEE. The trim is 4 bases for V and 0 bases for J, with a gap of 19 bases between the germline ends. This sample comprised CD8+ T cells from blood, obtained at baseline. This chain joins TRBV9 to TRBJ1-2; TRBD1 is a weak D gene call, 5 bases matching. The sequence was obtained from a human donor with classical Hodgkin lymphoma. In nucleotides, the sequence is TGTGCCAGCAGCACCTCCTACAATAGACAGACTAACTATGGCTACACCTTC. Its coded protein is CASSTSYNRQTNYGYTF.